Presented here are 3 T cell receptor beta chains from one specimen sequenced in a study of T cells in Graves' hyperthyroidism and ophthalmopathy. TCR beta CDR3 regions were amplified from RNA transcripts. The TCR CDR3 was amplified in a first-round RT-PCR using the HTBI primer set. Via MiXCR, TCRdb re-called the multiplex PCR reads, giving one row per CDR3 protein. Here the sample spans about 620,000 distinct CDR3 sequences, roughly 16% being singletons. Material: blood. These TCRs come from a woman younger than 45 with Graves' hyperthyroidism.

The chain combines TRBV9 with TRBJ2-1, with D possibly TRBD2 on 6 matching bases. Trimming removed 4 bases from V and 5 bases from J, with 16 bases in between. Germline-derived CDR1 and CDR2 are SGDLS and YYNGEE. CDR3 length equals 15 residues. The DNA of the CDR3 is TGTGCCAGCAGCCTCAGCTTTAGCGGAAACAATGAGCAGTTCTTC. Protein sequence: CASSLSFSGNNEQFF.

This clonotype was observed a few times. The chain recombines TRBV6-1 with TRBJ2-1; the match to TRBD2 covers 8 bases. CDR1 MNHNS and CDR2 SASEGT come from the germline V gene. CDR3 length equals 15 residues. After removal of 5 bases from V and 8 bases from J, the junction contained 11 bases not matched to a gene. This chain's CDR3 is CASSNGGGRGHEQFF. In DNA form, the CDR3 reads TGTGCCAGCAGTAACGGGGGGGGCCGAGGCCATGAGCAGTTCTTC.

V is TRBV5-1 and J is TRBJ2-7; no firm D call. V lost 8 bases and J 1 base, leaving 22 bases between the germline ends. The CDR3 runs 16 residues. The germline gives CDR1 SGHRS, CDR2 YFSETQ. The CDR3 DNA follows: TGCGCCAGTCAAGGATGGTCCGGGCCGAGATCCTACGAGCAGTACTTC. This gives the protein CASQGWSGPRSYEQYF. Together with reference TRBV5-1 and TRBJ2-7, the CDR3 gives the full variable domain: KAGVTQTPRYLIKTRGQQVTLSCSPISGHRSVSWYQQTPGQGLQFLFEYFSETQRNKGNFPGRFSGRQFSNSRSEMNVSTLELGDSALYLCASQGWSGPRSYEQYFGPGTRLTVT.